These T cell receptor beta chains were read from a single sample in a study of cytomegalovirus exposure and HLA in healthy donors. TCRdb's copy holds only in-frame clones and misses some; the assay was immunoSEQ multiplex PCR. The table includes some 120,000 clones, approximately 81% detected once. Specimen: PBMCs. These TCRs come from a woman between 18 and 29 years old in good health and CMV-seropositive. Each CDR3 is given with its conserved first and last residue. A D gene is named only where the DNA matches it firmly. Clone size is given for some rows only: seen once, a few or many times, or a class if the clone is expanded.

>TRBJ1-3|TRBV10-2|TRBD1|NA
CASSEQGAGNTIYF
TGCGCCAGCAGTGAACAGGGGGCTGGAAACACCATATATTTT
>TRBJ2-5|TRBV19|NA|NA
CASSLGPRETQYF
TGTGCCAGTAGTTTGGGGCCTCGGGAGACCCAGTACTTC
>TRBJ2-1|TRBV13|NA|NA
CASSLRPRTGANNEQFF
TGTGCCAGCAGCTTAAGGCCCCGGACTGGAGCGAATAATGAGCAGTTCTTC
>TRBJ2-7|TRBV7-3|NA|NA
CASSRNPGYEQYF
TGTGCCAGCAGCCGAAACCCCGGCTACGAGCAGTACTTC
>TRBJ2-5|TRBV15|TRBD2|NA
CATSLAGGPAETQYF
TGTGCCACCAGCTTAGCGGGGGGACCTGCCGAGACCCAGTACTTC
>TRBJ1-1|TRBV30|NA|NA
CAWSHIRGANTEAFF
TGTGCCTGGAGCCACATTCGGGGGGCGAACACTGAAGCTTTCTTT
>TRBJ2-7|TRBV27|NA|NA
CASNFLSSRNPSYEQYF
TGTGCCAGCAACTTCTTGAGCTCGCGGAACCCCTCCTACGAGCAGTACTTC
>TRBJ1-1|TRBV5-1|NA|NA
CASSLAGGMEAFF
TGCGCCAGCAGCTTGGCCGGGGGGATGGAAGCTTTCTTT
>TRBJ2-1|TRBV5-1|NA|NA
CASSETIDYNEQFF
TGCGCCAGCAGCGAGACTATCGACTACAATGAGCAGTTCTTC
>TRBJ1-1|TRBV9|NA|NA
CASSSFLRTEAFF
TGTGCCAGCAGCTCTTTTCTCAGGACTGAAGCTTTCTTT
>TRBJ1-1|TRBV7-9|NA|NA
CASGGSSEAFF
TGTGCCAGCGGAGGGAGTTCTGAAGCTTTCTTT
>TRBJ1-2|TRBV21-1|NA|NA
CASSAQGVRREYGYTF
TGTGCCAGCAGCGCACAGGGGGTAAGGAGGGAATATGGCTACACCTTC
>TRBJ1-2|TRBV19|NA|once
CASSIAGSIYGYTF
TGTGCCAGTAGTATTGCAGGCAGCATCTATGGCTACACCTTC
>TRBJ2-2|TRBV5-6|NA|NA
CASSTRGGELFF
TGTGCCAGCAGTACTAGGGGGGGGGAGCTGTTTTTT
>TRBJ2-7|TRBV12-5|TRBD1|NA
CASGLGQGQEQYF
TGTGCTAGTGGTTTGGGACAGGGCCAGGAGCAGTACTTC
>TRBJ1-3|TRBV9|TRBD1|NA
CASSVSGTETGNTIYF
TGTGCCAGCAGCGTATCCGGGACAGAAACTGGAAACACCATATATTTT
>TRBJ1-2|TRBV5-4|NA|NA
CASSLATDKALYGYTF
TGTGCCAGCAGCTTGGCTACAGACAAAGCTCTCTATGGCTACACCTTC
>TRBJ2-5|TRBV13|NA|NA
CASSLSETQYF
TGTGCCAGCAGCTTAAGCGAGACCCAGTACTTC
>TRBJ2-7|TRBV6-5|TRBD2|few
CASSYTSGSGYEQYF
TGTGCCAGCAGTTATACTAGCGGGAGTGGGTACGAGCAGTACTTC
>TRBJ1-1|TRBV19|NA|few
CASSLSSQINTEAFF
TGTGCCAGTAGTCTTTCGTCGCAGATTAACACTGAAGCTTTCTTT
>TRBJ1-1|TRBV28|NA|NA
CASSLEYTEAFF
TGTGCCAGCAGCCTCGAGTACACTGAAGCTTTCTTT
>TRBJ1-1|TRBV9|NA|once
CASSDASGLNTEAFF
TGTGCCAGCAGCGATGCCTCGGGATTGAACACTGAAGCTTTCTTT
>TRBJ2-2|TRBV9|NA|NA
CASSVGSRLNTGELFF
TGTGCCAGCAGCGTAGGGTCTAGACTGAACACCGGGGAGCTGTTTTTT
>TRBJ2-1|TRBV2|TRBD2|few
CASSELVGAGEGQQFF
TGTGCCAGCAGTGAACTGGTTGGAGCGGGAGAAGGTCAGCAGTTCTTC
>TRBJ1-3|TRBV27|NA|NA
CASSLSGQGDTIYF
TGTGCCAGCAGTTTATCAGGACAAGGCGACACCATATATTTT
>TRBJ2-1|TRBV7-3|TRBD2|NA
CASSLNSAGAADEQFF
TGTGCCAGCAGCTTAAACTCAGCGGGAGCAGCCGATGAGCAGTTCTTC
>TRBJ2-7|TRBV28|TRBD1|NA
CASTRGEQYF
TGTGCCAGCACCAGGGGGGAGCAGTACTTC
>TRBJ2-7|TRBV5-1|TRBD1|few
CASSSFGTGREQYF
TGCGCCAGCAGCTCGTTCGGGACAGGGCGCGAGCAGTACTTC
>TRBJ1-3|TRBV15|NA|NA
CATSRDHRKGAIYF
TGTGCCACCAGCAGAGATCACCGGAAAGGGGCCATATATTTT
>TRBJ2-3|TRBV6-1|TRBD2|NA
CAGRSGSATDTQYF
TGTGCCGGCAGGAGCGGGAGTGCAACAGATACGCAGTATTTT
>TRBJ2-2|TRBV5-1|NA|few
CASSLGQENTGELFF
TGCGCCAGCAGCTTGGGACAGGAGAACACCGGGGAGCTGTTTTTT
>TRBJ2-7|TRBV5-8|NA|NA
CASSLTREQYF
TGTGCCAGCAGCTTGACGAGGGAGCAGTACTTC
>TRBJ1-5|TRBV11-3|NA|NA
CASSFGRDDIQHF
TGTGCCAGCAGCTTTGGGCGCGACGATATCCAGCATTTT
>TRBJ2-7|TRBV30|TRBD1|NA
CAQTGQAGLEQYF
TGTGCCCAGACGGGACAGGCTGGCCTCGAGCAGTACTTC
>TRBJ1-2|TRBV4-1|NA|NA
CASSYILRVRTSNYGYTF
TGCGCCAGCAGCTATATTTTGAGGGTGAGGACTTCGAACTATGGCTACACCTTC